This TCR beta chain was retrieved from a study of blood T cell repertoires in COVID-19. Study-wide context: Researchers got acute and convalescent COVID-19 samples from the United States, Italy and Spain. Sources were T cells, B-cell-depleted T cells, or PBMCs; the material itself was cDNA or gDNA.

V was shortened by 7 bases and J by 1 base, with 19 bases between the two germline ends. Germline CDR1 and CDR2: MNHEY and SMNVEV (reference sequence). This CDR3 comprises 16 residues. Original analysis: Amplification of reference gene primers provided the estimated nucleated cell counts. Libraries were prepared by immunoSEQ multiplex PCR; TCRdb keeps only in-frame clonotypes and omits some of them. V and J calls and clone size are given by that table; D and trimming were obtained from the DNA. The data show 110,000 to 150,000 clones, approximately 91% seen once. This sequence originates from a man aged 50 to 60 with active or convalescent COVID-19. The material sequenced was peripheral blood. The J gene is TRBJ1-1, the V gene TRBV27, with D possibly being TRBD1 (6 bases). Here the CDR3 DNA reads TGTGCCAGCACTCTTGTGGGGGGGGGACAGAACACTGAAGCTTTCTTT. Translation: CASTLVGGGQNTEAFF.